Many counts were recorded for the clone carrying this T cell receptor beta chain. Its antigen is not known. The data stem from a study of CD8 T cells in ankylosing spondylitis. Whole-study results and caveats: Disease-linked clones reportedly concentrated significantly in matched ankylosing spondylitis synovial fluid. Disease-associated clones were CD8+ and fairly uncommon in peripheral blood.

Using quantitative 5'-RACE with molecular barcodes, the authors made TCR beta libraries. Using its own MiXCR run on the 5' RACE reads, TCRdb lists one record per CDR3 protein. The sample has tens of thousands of distinct CDR3 sequences, 6.2% seen once. This TCR was sampled from a male donor with ankylosing spondylitis. The material sequenced was synovial fluid, either unsorted or a sorted T cell fraction (not recorded which).

The CDR3 region is CASSLTALAEQYF. The CDR3 nucleotides read TGTGCCAGCAGCTTAACGGCACTAGCGGAGCAGTATTTT. This sequence joins TRBV7-3 and TRBJ2-3, with 8 bases aligning to TRBD2. Germline V gene lookup returns CDR1 SGHTA and CDR2 FQGTGA. V was clipped by 0 bases and J by 11 bases; unmatched bases: 4. The CDR3 has 13 residues.